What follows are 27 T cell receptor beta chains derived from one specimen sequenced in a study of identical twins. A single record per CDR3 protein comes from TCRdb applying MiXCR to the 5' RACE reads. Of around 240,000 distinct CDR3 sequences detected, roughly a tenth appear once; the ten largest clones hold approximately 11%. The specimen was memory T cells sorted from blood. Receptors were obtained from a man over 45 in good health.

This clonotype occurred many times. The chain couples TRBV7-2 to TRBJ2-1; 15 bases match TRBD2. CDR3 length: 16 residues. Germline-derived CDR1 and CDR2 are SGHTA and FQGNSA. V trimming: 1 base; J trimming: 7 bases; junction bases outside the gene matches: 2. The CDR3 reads CASSLVGTSGGNEQFF. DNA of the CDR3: TGTGCCAGCAGCTTAGTAGGGACTAGCGGGGGGAATGAGCAGTTCTTC. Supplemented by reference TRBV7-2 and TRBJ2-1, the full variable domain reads GAGVSQSPSNKVTEKGKDVELRCDPISGHTALYWYRQSLGQGLEFLIYFQGNSAPDKSGLPSDRFSAERTGGSVSTLTIQRTQQEDSAVYLCASSLVGTSGGNEQFFGPGTRLTVL.

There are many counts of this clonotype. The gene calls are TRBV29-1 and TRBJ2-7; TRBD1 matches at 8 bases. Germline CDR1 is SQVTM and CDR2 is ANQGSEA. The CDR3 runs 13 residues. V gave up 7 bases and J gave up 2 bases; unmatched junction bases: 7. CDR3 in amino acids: CSAGQGTTYEQYF. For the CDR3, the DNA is TGCAGCGCCGGACAGGGAACGACCTACGAGCAGTACTTC.

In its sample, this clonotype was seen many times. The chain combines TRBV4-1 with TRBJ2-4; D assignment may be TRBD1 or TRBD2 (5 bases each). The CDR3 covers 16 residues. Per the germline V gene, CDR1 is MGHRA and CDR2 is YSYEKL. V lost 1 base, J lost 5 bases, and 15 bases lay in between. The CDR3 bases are TGCGCCAGCAGCCAAGGGGTTAGTGGGGGTGAAAACATTCAGTACTTC. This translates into CASSQGVSGGENIQYF.

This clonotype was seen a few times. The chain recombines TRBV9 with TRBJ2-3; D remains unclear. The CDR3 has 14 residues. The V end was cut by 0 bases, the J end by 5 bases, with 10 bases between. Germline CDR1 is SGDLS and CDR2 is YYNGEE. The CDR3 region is CASSVGSAGDTQYF. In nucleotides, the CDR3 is TGTGCCAGCAGCGTAGGCTCGGCCGGAGATACGCAGTATTTT. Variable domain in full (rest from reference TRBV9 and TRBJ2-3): DSGVTQTPKHLITATGQRVTLRCSPRSGDLSVYWYQQSLDQGLQFLIQYYNGEERAKGNILERFSAQQFPDLHSELNLSSLELGDSALYFCASSVGSAGDTQYFGPGTRLTVL.

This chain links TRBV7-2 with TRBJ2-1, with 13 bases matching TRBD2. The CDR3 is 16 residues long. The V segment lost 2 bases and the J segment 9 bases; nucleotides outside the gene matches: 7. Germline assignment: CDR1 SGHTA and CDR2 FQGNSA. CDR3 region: CASSLYQTSGRGEQFF. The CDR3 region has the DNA TGTGCCAGCAGCTTATACCAAACTAGCGGGAGGGGTGAGCAGTTCTTC.

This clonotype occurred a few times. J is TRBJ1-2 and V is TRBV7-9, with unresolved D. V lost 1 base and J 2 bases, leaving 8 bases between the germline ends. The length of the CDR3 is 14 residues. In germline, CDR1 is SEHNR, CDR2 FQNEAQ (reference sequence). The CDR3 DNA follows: TGTGCCAGCAGCTTAGGATTACGCAACTATGGCTACACCTTC. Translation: CASSLGLRNYGYTF.

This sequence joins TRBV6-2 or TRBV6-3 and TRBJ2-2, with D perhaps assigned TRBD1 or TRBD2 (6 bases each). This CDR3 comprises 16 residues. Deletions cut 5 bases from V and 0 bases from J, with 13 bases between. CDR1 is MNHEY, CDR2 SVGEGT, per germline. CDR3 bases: TGTGCCAGCAGTCGGGGGCGGTTGGCGAACACCGGGGAGCTGTTTTTT. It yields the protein CASSRGRLANTGELFF.

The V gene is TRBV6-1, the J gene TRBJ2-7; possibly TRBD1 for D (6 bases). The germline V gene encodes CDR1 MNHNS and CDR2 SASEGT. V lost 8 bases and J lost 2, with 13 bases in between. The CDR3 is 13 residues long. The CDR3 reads CASARDKTYEQYF. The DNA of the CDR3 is TGTGCCAGCGCCCGGGACAAGACCTACGAGCAGTACTTC.

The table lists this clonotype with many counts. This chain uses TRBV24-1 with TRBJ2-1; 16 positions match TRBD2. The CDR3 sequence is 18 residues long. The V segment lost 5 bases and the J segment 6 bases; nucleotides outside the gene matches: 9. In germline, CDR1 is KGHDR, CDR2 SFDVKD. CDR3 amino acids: CATSVTGLAGGPVNEQFF. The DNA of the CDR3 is TGTGCCACCAGTGTGACGGGACTAGCGGGAGGGCCAGTCAATGAGCAGTTCTTC.

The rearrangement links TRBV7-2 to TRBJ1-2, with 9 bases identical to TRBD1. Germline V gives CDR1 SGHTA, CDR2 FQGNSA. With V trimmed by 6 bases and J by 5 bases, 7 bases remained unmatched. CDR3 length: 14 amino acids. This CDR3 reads CASRQQGASYGYTF. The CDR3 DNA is TGTGCCAGCAGACAACAGGGGGCAAGTTATGGCTACACCTTC. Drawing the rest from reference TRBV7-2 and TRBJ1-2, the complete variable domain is GAGVSQSPSNKVTEKGKDVELRCDPISGHTALYWYRQSLGQGLEFLIYFQGNSAPDKSGLPSDRFSAERTGGSVSTLTIQRTQQEDSAVYLCASRQQGASYGYTFGSGTRLTVV.

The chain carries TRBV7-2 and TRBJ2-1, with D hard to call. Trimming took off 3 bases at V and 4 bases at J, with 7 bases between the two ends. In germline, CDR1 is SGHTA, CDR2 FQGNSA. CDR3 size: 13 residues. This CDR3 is CASSFNLYNEQFF. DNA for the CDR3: TGTGCCAGCAGCTTCAACCTATACAATGAGCAGTTCTTC.

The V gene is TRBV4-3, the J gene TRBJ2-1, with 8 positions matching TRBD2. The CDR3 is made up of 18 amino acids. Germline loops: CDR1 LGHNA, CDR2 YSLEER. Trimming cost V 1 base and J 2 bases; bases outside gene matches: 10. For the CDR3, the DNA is TGCGCCAGCAGCCAAGTCGGGCGTGCGGGGGGCACCTACAATGAGCAGTTCTTC. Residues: CASSQVGRAGGTYNEQFF.

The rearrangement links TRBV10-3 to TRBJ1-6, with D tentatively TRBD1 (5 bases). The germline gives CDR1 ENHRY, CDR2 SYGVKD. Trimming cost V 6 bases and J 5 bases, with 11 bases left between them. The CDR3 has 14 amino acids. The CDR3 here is CAIRLGENNSPLHF. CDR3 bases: TGTGCCATCAGATTAGGGGAGAATAATTCACCCCTCCACTTT.

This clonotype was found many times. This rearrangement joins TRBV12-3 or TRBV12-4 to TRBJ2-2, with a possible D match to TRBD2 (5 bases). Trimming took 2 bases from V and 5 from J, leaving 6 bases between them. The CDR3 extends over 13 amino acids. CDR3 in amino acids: CASSLRGTGELFF. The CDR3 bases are TGTGCCAGCAGTTTACGGGGAACCGGGGAGCTGTTTTTT.

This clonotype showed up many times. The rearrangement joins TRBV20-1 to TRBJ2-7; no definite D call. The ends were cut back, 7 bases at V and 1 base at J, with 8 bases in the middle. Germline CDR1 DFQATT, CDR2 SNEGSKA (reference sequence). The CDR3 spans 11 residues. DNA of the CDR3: TGCAGTGTGTCCGGGTCCTACGAGCAGTACTTC. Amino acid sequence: CSVSGSYEQYF.

The CDR3 is CASSQGRQGDIQPQHF. In DNA, the CDR3 is TGTGCCAGCAGCCAAGGAAGACAGGGGGACATTCAGCCCCAGCATTTT. The chain recombines TRBV14 with TRBJ1-5, with 9 positions matching TRBD1. CDR3 length: 16 amino acids. The junction had 7 bases not matched to a gene; V was cut back by 1 base and J by 6 bases. Per the germline V gene, CDR1 is SGHDN and CDR2 is FVKESK. Variable domain in full (rest from reference TRBV14 and TRBJ1-5): EAGVTQFPSHSVIEKGQTVTLRCDPISGHDNLYWYRRVMGKEIKFLLHFVKESKQDESGMPNNRFLAERTGGTYSTLKVQPAELEDSGVYFCASSQGRQGDIQPQHFGDGTRLSIL.

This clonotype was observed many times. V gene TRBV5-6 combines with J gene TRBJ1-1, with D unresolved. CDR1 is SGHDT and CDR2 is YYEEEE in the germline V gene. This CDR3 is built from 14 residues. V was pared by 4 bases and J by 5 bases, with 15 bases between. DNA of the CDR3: TGTGCCAGCAGCATAACCGGGCTTGGGACTGAAGCTTTCTTT. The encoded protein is CASSITGLGTEAFF.

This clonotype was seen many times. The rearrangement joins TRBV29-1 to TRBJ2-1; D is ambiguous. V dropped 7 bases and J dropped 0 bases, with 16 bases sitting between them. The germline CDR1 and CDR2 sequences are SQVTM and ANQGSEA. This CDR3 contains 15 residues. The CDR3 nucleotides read TGCAGCGCGGCCGAGACCGATAGCTCCTACAATGAGCAGTTCTTC. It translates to CSAAETDSSYNEQFF.

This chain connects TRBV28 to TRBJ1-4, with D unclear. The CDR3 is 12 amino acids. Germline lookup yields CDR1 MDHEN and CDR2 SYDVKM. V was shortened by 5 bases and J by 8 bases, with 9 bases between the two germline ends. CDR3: CASSPDGEKLFF. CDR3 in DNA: TGTGCCAGCAGTCCGGACGGAGAAAAACTGTTTTTT.

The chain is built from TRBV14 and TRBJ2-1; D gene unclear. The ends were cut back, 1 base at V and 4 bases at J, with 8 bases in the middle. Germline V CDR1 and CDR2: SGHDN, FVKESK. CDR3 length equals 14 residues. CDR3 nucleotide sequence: TGTGCCAGCAGCCAAGTTCTCCCGTACAATGAGCAGTTCTTC. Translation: CASSQVLPYNEQFF.

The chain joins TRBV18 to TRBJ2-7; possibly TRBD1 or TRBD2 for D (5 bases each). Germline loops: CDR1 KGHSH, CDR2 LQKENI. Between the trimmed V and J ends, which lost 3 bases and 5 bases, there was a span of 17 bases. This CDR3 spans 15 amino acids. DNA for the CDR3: TGTGCCAGCTCACCTCGGGGCTCCTCCGGGAACGAGCAGTACTTC. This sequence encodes CASSPRGSSGNEQYF. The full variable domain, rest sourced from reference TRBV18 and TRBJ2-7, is NAGVMQNPRHLVRRRGQEARLRCSPMKGHSHVYWYRQLPEEGLKFMVYLQKENIIDESGMPKERFSAEFPKEGPSILRIQQVVRGDSAAYFCASSPRGSSGNEQYFGPGTRLTVT.

The DNA of the CDR3 is TGCGCCAGCAGCTTTGTGGGCGCAGATACGCAGTATTTT. This encodes CASSFVGADTQYF. The chain has TRBV4-1 and TRBJ2-3; D gene uncertain. Germline V lookup: CDR1 MGHRA, CDR2 YSYEKL. V was clipped by 5 bases and J by 4 bases, with 10 bases between them. CDR3 length equals 13 residues.

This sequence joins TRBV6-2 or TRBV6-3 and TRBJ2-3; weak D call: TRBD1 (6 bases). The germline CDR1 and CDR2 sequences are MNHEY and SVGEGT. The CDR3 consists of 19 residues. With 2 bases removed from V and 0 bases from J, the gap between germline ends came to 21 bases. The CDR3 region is CASSYRDTWESWSTDTQYF. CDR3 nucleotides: TGTGCCAGCAGTTACAGGGACACCTGGGAGTCTTGGAGCACAGATACGCAGTATTTT.

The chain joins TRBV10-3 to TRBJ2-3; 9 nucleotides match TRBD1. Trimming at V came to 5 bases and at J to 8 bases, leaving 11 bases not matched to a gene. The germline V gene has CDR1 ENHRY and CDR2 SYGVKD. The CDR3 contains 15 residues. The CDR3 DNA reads TGTGCCATCAGTTCGGACAGGGGACGGGGCAGTACGCAGTATTTT. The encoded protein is CAISSDRGRGSTQYF.

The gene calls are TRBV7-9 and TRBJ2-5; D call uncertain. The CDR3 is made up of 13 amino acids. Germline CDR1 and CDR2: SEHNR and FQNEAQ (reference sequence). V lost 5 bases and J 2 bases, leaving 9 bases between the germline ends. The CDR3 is CASSKQIQETQYF. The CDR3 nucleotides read TGTGCCAGCAGCAAACAGATACAAGAGACCCAGTACTTC.

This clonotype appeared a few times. The CDR3 reads CASSPTTGEKLFF. CDR3 in DNA: TGTGCCAGCAGCCCCACGACAGGGGAAAAACTGTTTTTT. The chain combines TRBV7-9 with TRBJ1-4; 7 nucleotides line up with TRBD1. Germline V gives CDR1 SEHNR, CDR2 FQNEAQ (reference sequence). Trimming took 5 bases from V and 8 from J; bases not matched to a gene: 5. The CDR3 has 13 residues.

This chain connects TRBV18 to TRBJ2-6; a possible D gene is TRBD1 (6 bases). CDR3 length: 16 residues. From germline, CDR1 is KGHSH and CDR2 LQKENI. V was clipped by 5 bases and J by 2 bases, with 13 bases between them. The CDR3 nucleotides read TGTGCCAGCTCAGATTACAGGGTCACTGGGGCCAACGTCCTGACTTTC. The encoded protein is CASSDYRVTGANVLTF.